This TCR beta chain was retrieved from a study of human T cells and chemical hapten exposure. Study-wide findings and caveats: With alopecia, donors may have immune responses unlike healthy people's.

V lost 0 bases, J lost 2 bases, and 6 bases lay in between. The CDR3 covers 14 residues. The germline CDR1 and CDR2 sequences are LGHDT and YNNKEL (reference sequence). Source study methods: Samples had a median of 95,638 TCRs, ranging roughly 23,224 to 690,600. TCRdb re-called the RACE reads through MiXCR, storing one row per CDR3 protein. The V and J calls shown here were made by TCRdb, not taken from the authors' results. The repertoire holds about 83,000 distinct CDR3 sequences, around 7% seen once, with roughly 1.4% in the top ten. This clonotype was counted between two and nine times. Its matching antigen is unknown. Indicated time point: patch test 1, 2 weeks after DPC sensitization. The treatment: therapeutic diphenylcyclopropenone sensitization with weekly scalp DPC.

The chain couples TRBV3-1 to TRBJ2-3; no definite D call. The source was whole blood, collected in connection with sensitization to the hapten diphenylcyclopropenone (DPC). This TCR derives from a woman in her thirties with alopecia areata. Some clones in this sample may be carry-over from other donors' samples. For the CDR3, the DNA is TGTGCCAGCAGCCAAGAAGGCGACACAGATACGCAGTATTTT. Protein sequence: CASSQEGDTDTQYF.